The 26 T cell receptor beta chains reported below all come from one sample, sequenced in a study. One entry per CDR3 protein, called by TCRdb with MiXCR from the 5' RACE reads. Of 20,000 to 25,000 distinct CDR3 sequences in the sample, about 30% were seen once. Sequenced input: tumor-infiltrating naive CD4+ T cells sorted from the breast tumor. Subset reported: naive CD4+ T cells, CD4+CD45RA+CD25-. The receptors were sampled from a female donor with breast cancer.

This clonotype was counted a few times. The gene calls are TRBV7-9 and TRBJ1-1; TRBD1 is a possible D gene (6 bases). Trimming took off 5 bases at V and 4 bases at J, with 14 bases between the two ends. Germline V gene lookup returns CDR1 SEHNR and CDR2 FQNEAQ (reference sequence). CDR3 size: 14 residues. The CDR3 is CASSAQGLGTEAFF. The DNA for the CDR3 is TGTGCCAGCAGCGCCCAGGGGCTGGGCACTGAAGCTTTCTTT.

This chain links TRBV9 with TRBJ1-2; the match to TRBD1 covers 11 bases. The junction had 13 bases not matched to a gene; V was cut back by 0 bases and J by 6 bases. From germline, CDR1 is SGDLS and CDR2 YYNGEE. This CDR3 has 18 amino acids. The DNA of the CDR3 is TGTGCCAGCAGCGTAGGTTCCGGGACAGGGGGAGAACTACATGGCTACACCTTC. It is translated as CASSVGSGTGGELHGYTF.

With respect to this clonotype: A read error is possible here, since a much larger clone lies one base away. This rearrangement joins TRBV6-5 to TRBJ1-5; TRBD1 aligns across 8 bases. This CDR3 comprises 14 residues. CDR1 MNHEY and CDR2 SVGAGI come from the germline V gene. CDR3 in amino acids: CAGRTQGGDQPQHF. CDR3 coding DNA: TGTGCCGGCAGAACACAGGGGGGGGATCAGCCCCAGCATTTT.

Here the CDR3 reads CASSFNRGTEAFF. In DNA form, the CDR3 reads TGTGCCAGCAGTTTTAACAGGGGCACTGAAGCTTTCTTT. This chain links TRBV12-3 or TRBV12-4 with TRBJ1-1; 7 positions match TRBD1. The CDR3 sequence is 13 residues long. Trimming at V came to 3 bases and at J to 4 bases, leaving 2 bases not matched to a gene.

This CDR3 reads CASSFSSGMGTDTQYF. In nucleotides, the CDR3 is TGTGCCAGCAGCTTCTCTAGCGGGATGGGCACAGATACGCAGTATTTT. This rearrangement joins TRBV7-6 to TRBJ2-3, with 9 bases aligning to TRBD2. The ends lost 3 bases at V and 1 base at J; junction bases unmatched: 5. The CDR3 has 16 amino acids. CDR1 is SGHVS, CDR2 FNYEAQ, per germline. The full variable domain, its missing parts supplied by reference TRBV7-6 and TRBJ2-3, is GAGVSQSPRYKVTKRGQDVALRCDPISGHVSLYWYRQALGQGPEFLTYFNYEAQQDKSGLPNDRFSAERPEGSISTLTIQRTEQRDSAMYRCASSFSSGMGTDTQYFGPGTRLTVL.

This clonotype was detected once. Mismatch with germline at one junction end may stem from a read error. V usage is TRBV29-1 and J usage is TRBJ2-7; no clear D. The CDR3 runs to 15 residues. The V gene's germline CDR1 is SQVTM and CDR2 ANQGSEA. CDR3 in amino acids: CSVGAVGDPSYEQCF. DNA for the CDR3: TGCAGCGTTGGGGCAGTTGGCGACCCCTCCTACGAGCAGTGCTTC.

Judged by abundance, this clonotype is medium-sized. The V gene is TRBV9, the J gene TRBJ2-3; D is uncertain. The CDR3 is made up of 12 amino acids. The germline CDR1 and CDR2 sequences are SGDLS and YYNGEE. V lost 5 bases to trimming and J lost 1 base, with 5 bases between them. Here the CDR3 reads CASSGGTDTQYF. For the CDR3, the DNA is TGTGCCAGCAGTGGGGGCACAGATACGCAGTATTTT.

Of note for this clonotype: Being one base from a much bigger clone, this may be a read error. The chain couples TRBV20-1 to TRBJ2-1; D not resolved. The CDR3 covers 11 residues. From germline, CDR1 is DFQATT and CDR2 SNEGSKA (reference sequence). The CDR3 DNA reads as TGCAGTGATAGAGCCTACAATGAGCAGTTCTTC. Translating gives CSDRAYNEQFF.

This clonotype rates as medium-sized. V gene TRBV9 combines with J gene TRBJ1-2, with 11 nucleotides matching TRBD1. This CDR3 has 18 amino acids. Per germline, CDR1 SGDLS and CDR2 YYNGEE. Losses at the gene ends were 0 bases for V and 6 bases for J; bases not matched to a gene: 13. This chain's CDR3 is CASSVGSGTGGKLHGYTF. DNA for the CDR3: TGTGCCAGCAGCGTAGGTTCCGGGACAGGGGGAAAACTCCATGGCTACACCTTC.

This clonotype was recorded a few times. This chain connects TRBV4-2 to TRBJ1-5; TRBD1 agrees at 12 bases. The CDR3 is made up of 19 amino acids. The ends lost 5 bases at V and 0 bases at J; junction bases unmatched: 11. Germline lookup yields CDR1 LGHNA and CDR2 YNFKEQ. This chain's CDR3 is CASSYGDRGLSYSNQPQHF. The CDR3 DNA is TGTGCCAGCAGCTATGGGGACAGGGGGCTTTCGTATAGCAATCAGCCCCAGCATTTT.

This clonotype was seen a few times. V and J are TRBV20-1 and TRBJ2-3; 7 nucleotides align to TRBD2. The V and J ends lost 0 bases and 6 bases, in that order; junction bases with no gene match: 12. The CDR3 runs 16 residues. From germline, CDR1 is DFQATT and CDR2 SNEGSKA (reference sequence). The DNA for the CDR3 is TGCAGTGCTAGAGATCGTCTGCGGGGGAGGGCGGATACGCAGTATTTT. Translated: CSARDRLRGRADTQYF.

In DNA form, the CDR3 reads TGCAGTGCTACGGGCGGGAGCCCCGGGTACAATGAGCAGTTCTTC. This gives the protein CSATGGSPGYNEQFF. The gene calls are TRBV20-1 and TRBJ2-1; TRBD2 aligns across 7 bases. J was trimmed by 4 bases and V by 4 bases; bases with no gene match: 10. This CDR3 contains 15 residues. Germline values: CDR1 DFQATT, CDR2 SNEGSKA (reference sequence).

This clonotype was observed once. CDR3 residues: CAWRDPPGATATEAFF. DNA of the CDR3: TGTGCCTGGAGAGACCCACCAGGGGCTACCGCCACTGAAGCTTTCTTT. This rearrangement joins TRBV30 to TRBJ1-1; possibly TRBD1 for D (6 bases). V gave up 3 bases and J gave up 4 bases, with 21 bases separating them. Germline CDR1 is GTSNPN and CDR2 is SVGIG (reference sequence). This CDR3 spans 16 amino acids.

The chain employs TRBV25-1 and TRBJ2-7; D ambiguous. The length of the CDR3 is 12 residues. V lost 6 bases and J 0 bases, leaving 6 bases between the germline ends. Germline CDR1 is MGHDK and CDR2 is SYGVNS. CDR3 protein: CASRSGSYEQYF. In nucleotides, the CDR3 is TGTGCCAGCAGGAGTGGCTCCTACGAGCAGTACTTC.

CDR3 sequence (DNA): TGTGCCAGCAGCTCCAGGGTCCGGGGTGAGCAGTTCTTC. Its protein is CASSSRVRGEQFF. The rearrangement links TRBV7-3 to TRBJ2-1; D possibly matches TRBD1 or TRBD2 (5 bases each). This CDR3 contains 13 residues. CDR1 is SGHTA and CDR2 is FQGTGA in the germline V gene. V lost 4 bases, J lost 9 bases, and 13 bases lay in between. The variable domain in full, with the rest retrieved from reference TRBV7-3 and TRBJ2-1, is GAGVSQTPSNKVTEKGKYVELRCDPISGHTALYWYRQSLGQGPEFLIYFQGTGAADDSGLPNDRFFAVRPEGSVSTLKIQRTERGDSAVYLCASSSRVRGEQFFGPGTRLTVL.

There are a few counts of this clonotype. Being one base from a much bigger clone, this may be a read error. The chain employs TRBV7-9 and TRBJ2-7; unclear D gene. In germline, CDR1 is SEHNR, CDR2 FQNEAQ (reference sequence). This CDR3 has 13 residues. V was shortened by 7 bases and J by 4 bases, with 14 bases between the two germline ends. The CDR3 nucleotides read TGTGCCAGCACCCCGGGCAACGGGTACGAGCAGTACTTC. It specifies CASTPGNGYEQYF.

The chain combines TRBV7-2 with TRBJ2-5; D perhaps matches TRBD2 (6 bases). V lost 5 bases and J 5 bases, leaving 15 bases between the germline ends. CDR3 length: 14 residues. Germline CDR1 SGHTA, CDR2 FQGNSA. The CDR3 DNA is TGTGCCAGCAGCGACAGCGGAGGGAGGGAGACCCAGTACTTC. As protein: CASSDSGGRETQYF.

This clonotype was observed a few times. The V and J genes are TRBV2 and TRBJ1-5; D is possibly TRBD1 (6 bases). CDR3 size: 14 residues. Between the trimmed V and J ends, which lost 6 bases and 0 bases, there was a span of 9 bases. Germline lookup yields CDR1 SNHLY and CDR2 FYNNEI. The CDR3 DNA reads as TGTGCCAGCAGGGGGGACACTAGCAATCAGCCCCAGCATTTT. It codes for CASRGDTSNQPQHF.

This clonotype qualifies as medium-sized. The rearrangement uses TRBV7-9 and TRBJ2-1, with 9 bases fitting TRBD1. The V gene's germline CDR1 is SEHNR and CDR2 FQNEAQ (reference sequence). This CDR3 has 14 residues. With V trimmed by 8 bases and J by 4 bases, 6 bases remained unmatched. This CDR3 is CASARTGVYNEQFF. CDR3 nucleotides: TGTGCCAGCGCACGGACAGGGGTATACAATGAGCAGTTCTTC.

This clonotype was counted a few times. The chain recombines TRBV7-3 with TRBJ2-1, with D hard to call. The CDR3 loop spans 13 amino acids. V was cut by 6 bases and J by 5 bases, with 11 bases left in between. CDR1 is SGHTA and CDR2 is FQGTGA in the germline V gene. The CDR3 coding sequence is TGTGCCAGCAGTTCTGTAGGAGACAATGAGCAGTTCTTC. Protein sequence: CASSSVGDNEQFF.

Only a few counts were recorded for this clonotype. The chain employs TRBV3-1 and TRBJ1-6, with D possibly matching TRBD1 (6 bases). Per the germline V gene, CDR1 is LGHDT and CDR2 is YNNKEL (reference sequence). Trimming removed 4 bases at V and 9 bases at J, with 19 bases between. The CDR3 runs 16 residues. CDR3 amino acids: CASSLNTGTLSSPLHF. The CDR3 nucleotides are TGTGCCAGCAGCCTAAATACCGGGACATTGAGTTCACCCCTCCACTTT.

The chain carries TRBV6-5 and TRBJ1-2, with 7 nucleotides matching TRBD1. The J segment lost 4 bases and the V segment lost 0 bases, leaving 5 bases of the junction unmatched. Germline loops: CDR1 MNHEY, CDR2 SVGAGI. CDR3 length equals 15 residues. CDR3 sequence reads: CASSYSGGAIYGYTF. CDR3 sequence (DNA): TGTGCCAGCAGTTACTCAGGGGGCGCAATCTATGGCTACACCTTC.

The chain has TRBV5-1 and TRBJ2-1; a weak D match, TRBD2 (5 bases). The V end was cut by 1 base, the J end by 3 bases, with 5 bases between. CDR3 size: 13 residues. Germline assignment: CDR1 SGHRS and CDR2 YFSETQ. This CDR3 is CASSLSGYNEQFF. The DNA for the CDR3 is TGCGCCAGCAGCTTGAGCGGCTACAATGAGCAGTTCTTC.

The chain is built from TRBV4-1 and TRBJ2-1, with TRBD2 identical over 10 bases. Germline loops: CDR1 MGHRA, CDR2 YSYEKL. This CDR3 is 18 amino acids long. The J segment lost 7 bases and the V segment lost 1 base, leaving 13 bases of the junction unmatched. The CDR3 region is CASSQVDMGLARGNEQFF. CDR3 DNA: TGCGCCAGCAGCCAAGTGGACATGGGACTAGCGCGAGGAAATGAGCAGTTCTTC.

This clonotype qualifies as medium-sized. The rearrangement uses TRBV20-1 and TRBJ2-1; 11 bases are shared with TRBD2. V shed 6 bases and J 10 bases; nucleotides not matched to a gene: 11. CDR3 length: 14 amino acids. Germline CDR1 and CDR2: DFQATT and SNEGSKA (reference sequence). The CDR3 sequence is CSARTSGRSGEQFF. CDR3 sequence (DNA): TGCAGTGCCCGGACTAGCGGGCGGTCTGGGGAGCAGTTCTTC.

The chain couples TRBV7-9 to TRBJ2-1; tentatively, D is TRBD2 (6 bases). The CDR3 covers 14 residues. Germline CDR1 SEHNR, CDR2 FQNEAQ (reference sequence). Trimming stripped 3 bases from V and 6 bases from J, with 12 bases between. CDR3 protein: CASSLAGFINEQFF. The CDR3 DNA reads TGTGCCAGCAGCTTGGCGGGATTTATCAATGAGCAGTTCTTC. Looking up the rest from reference TRBV7-9 and TRBJ2-1 gives the full variable domain: DTGVSQNPRHKITKRGQNVTFRCDPISEHNRLYWYRQTLGQGPEFLTYFQNEAQLEKSRLLSDRFSAERPKGSFSTLEIQRTEQGDSAMYLCASSLAGFINEQFFGPGTRLTVL.